This entry is about one T cell receptor beta chain. Adults between roughly 18 and 95 years of age took part from some 25 US areas. What the recovered Cohort 3 donors had was two negative PCRs, clearance, or symptom resolution. This entry belongs to a study of blood T cell repertoires in COVID-19. At the level of the study: Spain, Italy and the United States supplied samples that represented acute and convalescent COVID-19. Sources were T cells, B-cell-depleted T cells, or PBMCs; the material itself was cDNA or gDNA.

The CDR3 consists of 14 residues. Germline V gives CDR1 SEHNR, CDR2 FQNEAQ (reference sequence). J gave up 7 bases and V 5 bases, and 7 bases lay outside the gene matches. Profiling relied on immunoSEQ multiplex PCR, and the TCRdb table lists in-frame clones only, not all of them. Among a few hundred thousand clones, approximately 92% were seen once, and the ten largest hold roughly 1%. The sample comprised PBMCs or T cells enriched from blood (not recorded which). This sequence joins TRBV7-9 and TRBJ1-4; 7 nucleotides line up with TRBD1. This TCR derives from a young man who had recovered from COVID-19. CDR3 nucleotides: TGTGCCAGCAGCCCCCCGGACAGGAGTGAAAAACTGTTTTTT. This gives the protein CASSPPDRSEKLFF.